This TCR beta chain appears in the sequencing data of a study of cytomegalovirus exposure and HLA in healthy donors. Study information: Samples from HLA-typed donors yielded about 86 million unique TCRs in an early data release.

Germline loops: CDR1 SNHLY, CDR2 FYNNEI. Trimming cost V 6 bases and J 4 bases; bases outside gene matches: 3. This CDR3 spans 13 amino acids. This clone was detected only a few times. Primers: 60 Vbeta forward and 13 Jbeta reverse. Sequenced by immunoSEQ multiplex PCR; TCRdb stores in-frame clones only, minus some. Here the sample spans roughly 190,000 clones, 70% to 80% being singletons. Sequencing was done on a sample of PBMCs. The sequence derives from a woman aged 50 to 60 in good health and CMV-seronegative. V usage is TRBV2 and J usage is TRBJ1-5, with TRBD1 matching 7 bases. The CDR3 DNA follows: TGTGCCAGCAGGATGACAGGGAATCAGCCCCAGCATTTT. Its translation: CASRMTGNQPQHF.